This T cell receptor beta chain comes out of a study of control samples from healthy donors and cancer patients. Assay used: immunoSEQ multiplex PCR; TCRdb lists only in-frame clones, some missing. This sample has about 18,000 clones, with 84% found just once. CDR3 length: 20 residues. Trimming took 6 bases from V and 0 from J, leaving 26 bases between them. Germline lookup yields CDR1 MDHEN and CDR2 SYDVKM. This TCR was recovered from a woman in her seventies with lung cancer. The V and J genes are TRBV28 and TRBJ2-2; D may match TRBD1 or TRBD2 (6 bases each). The material sequenced was PBMCs. The CDR3 sequence: CASRKQGRGIWHANTGELFF. The CDR3, as DNA: TGTGCCAGCAGAAAACAGGGACGGGGGATTTGGCACGCGAACACCGGGGAGCTGTTTTTT. Combining the CDR3 with reference TRBV28 and TRBJ2-2 gives the whole variable domain DVKVTQSSRYLVKRTGEKVFLECVQDMDHENMFWYRQDPGLGLRLIYFSYDVKMKEKGDIPEGYSVSREKKERFSLILESASTNQTSMYLCASRKQGRGIWHANTGELFFGEGSRLTVL.